This paragraph reports one TCR beta chain. This specimen belongs to a study of blood T cell repertoires in COVID-19. On the study more broadly: PBMCs, B-cell-depleted T cells, or T cells were the source of the cDNA or gDNA that made up the material.

Per the study methods: Using reference gene primer amplification, nucleated cell counts were estimated. The protocol was immunoSEQ multiplex PCR, while the TCRdb copy is restricted to in-frame clones and leaves out a portion. The DNA gave D and trimming, while V, J and clone size come from that table. The table includes hundreds of thousands of clones, about 90% detected once. Enrollees, about 18 to 95 years old, lived in fewer than 25 US areas. J gave up 11 bases and V 5 bases, and 10 bases lay outside the gene matches. The V gene's germline CDR1 is SGHTA and CDR2 FQGTGA. The CDR3 has 13 amino acids.

The clonotype comes from a man between 45 and 60 years old who had been exposed to COVID-19. The material sequenced was PBMCs or T cells enriched from blood (not recorded which). V is TRBV7-3 and J is TRBJ1-1, with 8 bases matching TRBD1. The CDR3 spells CASSPYGQGEAFF. DNA for the CDR3: TGTGCCAGCAGCCCATACGGACAGGGTGAGGCTTTCTTT.